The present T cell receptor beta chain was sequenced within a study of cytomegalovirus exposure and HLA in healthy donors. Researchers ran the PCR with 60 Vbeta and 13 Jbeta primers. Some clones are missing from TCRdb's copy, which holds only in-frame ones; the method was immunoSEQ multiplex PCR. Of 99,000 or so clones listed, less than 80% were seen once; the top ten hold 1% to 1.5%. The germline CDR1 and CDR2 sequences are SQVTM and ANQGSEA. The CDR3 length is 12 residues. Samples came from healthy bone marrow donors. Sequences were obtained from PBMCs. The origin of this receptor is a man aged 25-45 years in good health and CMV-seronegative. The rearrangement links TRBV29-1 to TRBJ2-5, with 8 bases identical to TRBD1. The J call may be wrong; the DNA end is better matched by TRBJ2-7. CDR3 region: CSVGQGDYEQYF. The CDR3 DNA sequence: TGCAGCGTCGGACAGGGAGACTACGAGCAGTACTTC.